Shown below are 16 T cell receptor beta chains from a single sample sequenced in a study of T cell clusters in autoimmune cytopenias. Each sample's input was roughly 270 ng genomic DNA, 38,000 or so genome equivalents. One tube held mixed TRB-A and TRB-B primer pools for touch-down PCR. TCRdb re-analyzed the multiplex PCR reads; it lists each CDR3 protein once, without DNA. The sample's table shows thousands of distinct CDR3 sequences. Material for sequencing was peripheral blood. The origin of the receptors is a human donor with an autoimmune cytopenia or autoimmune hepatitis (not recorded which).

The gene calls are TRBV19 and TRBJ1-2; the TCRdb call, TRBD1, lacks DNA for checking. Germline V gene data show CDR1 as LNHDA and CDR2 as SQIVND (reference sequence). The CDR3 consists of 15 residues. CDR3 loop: CASSTLRDRGDGYTF.

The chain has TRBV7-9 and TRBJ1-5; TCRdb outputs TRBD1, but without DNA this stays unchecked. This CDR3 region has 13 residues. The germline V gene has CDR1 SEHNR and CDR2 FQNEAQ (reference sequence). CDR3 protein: CASSLEGGQPQHF.

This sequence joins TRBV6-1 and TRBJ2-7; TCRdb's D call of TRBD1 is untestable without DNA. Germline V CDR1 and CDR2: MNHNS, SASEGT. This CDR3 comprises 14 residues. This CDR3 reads CASSQSYAGREQYF.

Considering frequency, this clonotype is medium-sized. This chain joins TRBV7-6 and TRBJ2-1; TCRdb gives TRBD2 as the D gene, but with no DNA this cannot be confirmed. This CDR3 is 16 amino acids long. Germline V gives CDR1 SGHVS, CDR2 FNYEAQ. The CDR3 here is CASSLGLAGVANEQFF.

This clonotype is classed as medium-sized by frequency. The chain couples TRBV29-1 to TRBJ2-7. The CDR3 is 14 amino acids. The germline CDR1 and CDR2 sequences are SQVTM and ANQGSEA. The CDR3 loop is CSVRDGELSYEQYF.

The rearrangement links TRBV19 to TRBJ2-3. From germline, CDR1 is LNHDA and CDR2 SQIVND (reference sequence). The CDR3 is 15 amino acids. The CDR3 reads CASGRGSILGDTQYF.

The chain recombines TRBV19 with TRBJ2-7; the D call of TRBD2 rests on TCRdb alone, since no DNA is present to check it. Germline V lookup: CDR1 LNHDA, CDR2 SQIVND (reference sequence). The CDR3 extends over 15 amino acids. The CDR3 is CASSTPGLASYEQYF.

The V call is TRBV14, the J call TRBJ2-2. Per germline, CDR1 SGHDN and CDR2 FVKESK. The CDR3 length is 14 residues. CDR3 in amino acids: CASSQQIDTGELFF. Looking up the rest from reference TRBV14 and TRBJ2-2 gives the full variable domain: EAGVTQFPSHSVIEKGQTVTLRCDPISGHDNLYWYRRVMGKEIKFLLHFVKESKQDESGMPNNRFLAERTGGTYSTLKVQPAELEDSGVYFCASSQQIDTGELFFGEGSRLTVL.

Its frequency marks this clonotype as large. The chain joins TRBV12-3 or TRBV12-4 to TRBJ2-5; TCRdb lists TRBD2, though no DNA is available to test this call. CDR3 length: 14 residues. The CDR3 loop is CASSLGLAGETQYF.

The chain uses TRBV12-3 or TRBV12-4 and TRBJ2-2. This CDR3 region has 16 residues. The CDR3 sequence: CASSFGFKVGTGELFF.

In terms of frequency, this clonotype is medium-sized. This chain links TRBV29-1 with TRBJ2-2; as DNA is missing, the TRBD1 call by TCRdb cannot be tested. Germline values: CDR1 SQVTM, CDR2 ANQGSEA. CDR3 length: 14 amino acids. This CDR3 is CSAADRGNTGELFF.

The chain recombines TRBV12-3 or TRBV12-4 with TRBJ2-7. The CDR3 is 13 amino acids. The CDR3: CASSLSVLKEQYF.

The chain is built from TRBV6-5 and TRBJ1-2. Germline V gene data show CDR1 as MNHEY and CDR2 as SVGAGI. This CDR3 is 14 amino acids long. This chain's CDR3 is CASSYSRTHYGYTF.

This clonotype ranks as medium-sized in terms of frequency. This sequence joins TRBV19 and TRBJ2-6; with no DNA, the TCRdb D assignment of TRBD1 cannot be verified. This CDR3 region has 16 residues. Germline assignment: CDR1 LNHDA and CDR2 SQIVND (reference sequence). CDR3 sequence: CASSIRAGAGANVLTF.

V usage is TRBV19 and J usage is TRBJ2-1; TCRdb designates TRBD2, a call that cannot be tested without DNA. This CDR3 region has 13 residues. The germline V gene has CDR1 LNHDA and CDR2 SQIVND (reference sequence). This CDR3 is CASGLAGGNEQFF. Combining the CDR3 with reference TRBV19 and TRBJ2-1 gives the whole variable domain DGGITQSPKYLFRKEGQNVTLSCEQNLNHDAMYWYRQDPGQGLRLIYYSQIVNDFQKGDIAEGYSVSREKKESFPLTVTSAQKNPTAFYLCASGLAGGNEQFFGPGTRLTVL.

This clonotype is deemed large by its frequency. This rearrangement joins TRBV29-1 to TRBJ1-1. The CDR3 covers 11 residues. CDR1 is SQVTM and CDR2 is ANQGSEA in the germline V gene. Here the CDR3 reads CSPRRGTEAFF.